One and the same sample provided the 18 T cell receptor beta chains below, sequenced in a study of blood T cell repertoires in COVID-19. TCRdb keeps only in-frame clones here, not all; method: immunoSEQ multiplex PCR. The sample yields some 190,000 clones, 70% to 90% seen once. Sequenced: PBMCs or T cells enriched from blood (not recorded which). Receptors originate from a woman between 35 and 50 years old in a cohort exposed to, infected with or recovered from COVID-19 (not recorded which).

CDR3 coding DNA: TGCGCCAGCACTTCAGGCGGGGGTGCTGGGGCCAACGTCCTGACTTTC. Translating gives CASTSGGGAGANVLTF. The chain has TRBV5-1 and TRBJ2-6; 7 bases are a match to TRBD2. The CDR3 consists of 16 residues. Per the germline V gene, CDR1 is SGHRS and CDR2 is YFSETQ. V shed 6 bases, J shed 2 bases, and the junction held 8 bases outside the gene matches.

V is TRBV5-1 and J is TRBJ1-3; D is unclear. Trimming removed 4 bases from V and 2 bases from J, with 16 bases in between. Germline V lookup: CDR1 SGHRS, CDR2 YFSETQ. The CDR3 is 16 residues long. In DNA form, the CDR3 reads TGCGCCAGCAGCGGACTGAAGGGTAGCACTGGAAACACCATATATTTT. Translating gives CASSGLKGSTGNTIYF.

This chain uses TRBV19 with TRBJ1-2; 9 bases align to TRBD1. This CDR3 is 14 amino acids long. Per the germline V gene, CDR1 is LNHDA and CDR2 is SQIVND (reference sequence). V shed 5 bases and J 2 bases; nucleotides not matched to a gene: 3. The chain's CDR3 is CASSPGTGNYGYTF. Written as DNA, the CDR3 is TGTGCCAGTAGTCCCGGGACAGGGAACTATGGCTACACCTTC.

The V call is TRBV4-1, the J call TRBJ1-2, with 8 bases lining up with TRBD1. After removal of 8 bases from V and 4 bases from J, the junction contained 18 bases not matched to a gene. In germline, CDR1 is MGHRA, CDR2 YSYEKL. The length of the CDR3 is 17 residues. The CDR3 sequence: CASVHQPGQATTYGYTF. The CDR3 nucleotides read TGCGCCAGCGTTCACCAACCGGGACAGGCTACGACCTATGGCTACACCTTC.

In this sample, this clone turned up a few times. This chain connects TRBV5-1 to TRBJ2-1; unclear D gene. Germline V gene lookup returns CDR1 SGHRS and CDR2 YFSETQ. Trimming left V 2 bases short and J 8 bases short, with 20 bases between. The CDR3 totals 16 residues. CDR3 sequence reads: CASSLGSGSSTHEQFF. The DNA for the CDR3 is TGCGCCAGCAGCTTAGGCTCCGGGTCCTCAACCCATGAGCAGTTCTTC.

This clone turned up a few times. The chain is built from TRBV7-8 and TRBJ2-2; 8 bases line up with TRBD2. Trimming cost V 6 bases and J 4 bases; bases outside gene matches: 7. The germline gives CDR1 SGHVS, CDR2 FQNEAQ. The CDR3 has 15 residues. The CDR3: CASRPGGVGTGELFF. CDR3 DNA sequence: TGTGCCAGCAGACCGGGAGGGGTCGGCACCGGGGAGCTGTTTTTT.

Note on this clone: Possible read error: a much larger clone is one base away. The J gene is TRBJ1-5, the V gene TRBV9; D is unresolved. Germline V gene sequence: CDR1 SGDLS, CDR2 YYNGEE. V was pared by 0 bases and J by 0 bases, with 4 bases between. This CDR3 region has 14 residues. The DNA for the CDR3 is TGTGCCAGCAGCGTAGGTCATAGCAATCAGCCCCAGCATTTT. Translating it yields CASSVGHSNQPQHF.

This rearrangement joins TRBV4-1 to TRBJ2-1; no reliable D call. Trimming left V 1 base short and J 9 bases short, with 13 bases between. CDR1 is MGHRA, CDR2 YSYEKL, per germline. This CDR3 has 14 residues. CDR3 sequence reads: CASSQALWLSEQFF. The CDR3 nucleotides read TGCGCCAGCAGCCAAGCCTTGTGGCTCTCTGAGCAGTTCTTC.

The chain employs TRBV7-9 and TRBJ2-1; D is possibly TRBD2 (5 bases). The germline gives CDR1 SEHNR, CDR2 FQNEAQ (reference sequence). This CDR3 spans 13 amino acids. V was shortened by 6 bases and J by 4 bases, with 10 bases between the two germline ends. CDR3 in amino acids: CASRDRDYNEQFF. The DNA of the CDR3 is TGTGCCAGCAGGGACCGGGATTACAATGAGCAGTTCTTC.

V and J are TRBV10-2 and TRBJ2-7; D may be TRBD2 (5 bases). Germline V gives CDR1 WSHSY, CDR2 SAAADI. V was cut by 7 bases and J by 2 bases, with 15 bases left in between. This CDR3 comprises 14 residues. The CDR3 coding sequence is TGCGCCAGCAAAGAAACTAGGCCCCCCTACGAGCAGTACTTC. Translating it yields CASKETRPPYEQYF.

The chain is built from TRBV11-2 and TRBJ1-2; 11 positions match TRBD1. Unmatched junction bases numbered 4, after V lost 5 bases and J lost 5 bases. The germline CDR1 and CDR2 sequences are SGHAT and FQNNGV. The CDR3 sequence is 14 residues long. The CDR3 sequence is CASSARDRGYGYTF. The CDR3 DNA reads TGTGCCAGCAGCGCGCGGGACAGGGGGTATGGCTACACCTTC.

This clone was seen only once. The CDR3 spells CASSIVLRGLYEQYF. For the CDR3, the DNA is TGTGCCAGTAGTATAGTTTTACGTGGGCTGTACGAGCAGTACTTC. This chain uses TRBV19 with TRBJ2-7; no reliable D call. The CDR3 sequence is 15 residues long. Germline assignment: CDR1 LNHDA and CDR2 SQIVND (reference sequence). V dropped 1 base and J dropped 4 bases, with 14 bases sitting between them.

V and J are TRBV14 and TRBJ2-7; the match to TRBD2 covers 8 bases. Germline CDR1 reads SGHDN; CDR2 reads FVKESK. The CDR3 totals 18 residues. Trimming at V came to 3 bases and at J to 6 bases, leaving 19 bases not matched to a gene. CDR3 in amino acids: CASSHRVGSGMRSGEQYF. Written as DNA, the CDR3 is TGTGCCAGCAGCCACCGGGTGGGTAGCGGGATGAGGTCCGGCGAGCAGTACTTC.

This clone has a handful of counts. The gene calls are TRBV9 and TRBJ2-1; the D is unclear. Trimming took 2 bases from V and 15 from J, leaving 15 bases between them. The CDR3 is 12 amino acids. The germline CDR1 and CDR2 sequences are SGDLS and YYNGEE. CDR3 residues: CASSVVRNELFF. The DNA of the CDR3 is TGTGCCAGCAGCGTGGTTCGTAATGAGTTGTTCTTC.

The rearrangement uses TRBV4-1 and TRBJ2-7, with D perhaps TRBD2 (6 bases). This CDR3 comprises 14 residues. The germline V and J ends were trimmed by 5 bases and 3 bases, with 14 bases remaining between them. From germline, CDR1 is MGHRA and CDR2 YSYEKL. CDR3 in DNA: TGCGCCAGCAGCATAGAGGGAGGTGGCTACGAGCAGTACTTC. This translates into CASSIEGGGYEQYF.

The CDR3, as DNA: TGTGCCAGCAGTTTTTACAGGGGAAGTTCACCCCTCCACTTT. As protein: CASSFYRGSSPLHF. The chain joins TRBV28 to TRBJ1-6; TRBD1 aligns across 7 bases. This CDR3 is built from 14 residues. With V trimmed by 3 bases and J by 9 bases, 5 bases remained unmatched. The germline gives CDR1 MDHEN, CDR2 SYDVKM.

The chain combines TRBV19 with TRBJ2-2; 7 bases fit TRBD1. The CDR3 runs 14 residues. Germline V gene lookup returns CDR1 LNHDA and CDR2 SQIVND (reference sequence). V was pared by 1 base and J by 7 bases, with 3 bases of the junction left unmatched. CDR3 sequence reads: CASSIVPGGGELFF. CDR3 nucleotides: TGTGCCAGTAGTATAGTGCCAGGGGGCGGGGAGCTGTTTTTT.

This sequence joins TRBV7-2 and TRBJ2-3; possible D gene TRBD2, 5 bases. CDR1 SGHTA and CDR2 FQGNSA come from the germline V gene. Deletions cut 4 bases from V and 0 bases from J, with 14 bases between. The CDR3 runs to 16 residues. The CDR3 loop is CASSSSGLISTDTQYF. The CDR3 DNA reads TGTGCCAGCAGCTCATCAGGACTGATAAGCACAGATACGCAGTATTTT.